This TCR beta chain was captured by sequencing in a study of blood T cell repertoires in COVID-19. About the research overall: Acute and convalescent COVID-19 samples came from the United States, Italy and Spain. PBMCs, B-cell-depleted T cells, or T cells were the source of the cDNA or gDNA that made up the material.

Study members were between about 18 and 95 years old and lived in about two dozen US regions. Which cohort a participant joined came from the clinical history participants gave. Germline-derived CDR1 and CDR2 are WNHNN and SYGVQD (reference sequence). Trimming pared 2 bases from V and 6 bases from J, leaving 13 bases between. The CDR3 has 14 amino acids. Sequencing used immunoSEQ multiplex PCR; TCRdb keeps in-frame clones, though not all of them. The table shows some 230,000 clones, with about 80% occurring only once. V is TRBV10-1 and J is TRBJ1-2, with a possible D match to TRBD1 (6 bases). The specimen sequenced was PBMCs or T cells enriched from blood (not recorded which). This clonotype was sampled from a woman aged 40 to 50 with acute COVID-19. The CDR3 DNA is TGCGCCAGCAGTGAGACGACAGGAATTAATGGCTACACCTTC. Translation: CASSETTGINGYTF.